The T cell receptor (beta chain) described here comes from a study of blood T cell repertoires in COVID-19. Across the whole study: The samples span acute and convalescent COVID-19 from the United States, Italy and Spain. Sources were T cells, B-cell-depleted T cells, or PBMCs; the material itself was cDNA or gDNA.

CDR1 is SGHTA and CDR2 is FQGNSA in the germline V gene. V was pared by 2 bases and J by 5 bases, with 12 bases between. This CDR3 is 14 amino acids long. Authors' data handling: Using reference gene primer amplification, nucleated cell counts were estimated. Libraries were prepared by immunoSEQ multiplex PCR; TCRdb keeps only in-frame clonotypes and omits some of them. That table gives V, J and clone size, and the DNA gave D and trimming. The sample records about 60,000 clones, more than 65% being singletons. The sample was peripheral blood. The chain carries TRBV7-2 and TRBJ1-2; no reliable D call. This sequence was found in a woman aged 70-85 years with acute or convalescent COVID-19. The CDR3 DNA reads as TGTGCCAGCAGCTTAAATTCGGAGGGATATGGCTACACCTTC. It yields the protein CASSLNSEGYGYTF.